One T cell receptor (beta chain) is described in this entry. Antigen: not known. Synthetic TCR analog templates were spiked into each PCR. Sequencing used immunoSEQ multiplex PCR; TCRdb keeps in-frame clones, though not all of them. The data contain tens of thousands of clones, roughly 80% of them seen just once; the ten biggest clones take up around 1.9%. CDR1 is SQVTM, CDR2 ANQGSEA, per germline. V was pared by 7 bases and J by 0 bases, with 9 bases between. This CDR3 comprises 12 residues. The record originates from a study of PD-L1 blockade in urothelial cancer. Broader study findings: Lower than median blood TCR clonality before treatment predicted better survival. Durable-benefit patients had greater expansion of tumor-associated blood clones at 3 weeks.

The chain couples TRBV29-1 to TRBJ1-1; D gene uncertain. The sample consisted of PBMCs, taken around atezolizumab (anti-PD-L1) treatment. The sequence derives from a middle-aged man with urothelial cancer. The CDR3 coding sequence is TGCAGCGGATCTCAGGTGAACACTGAAGCTTTCTTT. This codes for CSGSQVNTEAFF.